This T cell receptor (beta chain) was recorded in a study of patients and donors after allogeneic stem cell transplantation. CDR3 length: 13 residues. V was clipped by 3 bases and J by 8 bases, with 16 bases between them. CDR1 is DFQATT and CDR2 is SNEGSKA in the germline V gene (reference sequence). TCRdb redid the calling of the RT-PCR reads with MiXCR, one entry per CDR3 protein. The table includes around 200,000 distinct CDR3 sequences, around two fifths detected once. The rearrangement links TRBV20-1 to TRBJ1-1; D is uncertain. Sequencing was carried out using blood, either unsorted or a sorted T cell fraction (not recorded which). This receptor was obtained from a human donor who was either an allogeneic HSCT recipient or a stem cell or donor lymphocyte infusion donor (not recorded which). It is not recorded whose cells these are; they may come from a transplant donor. The CDR3 region is CSASREGRTEAFF. The CDR3 nucleotides are TGCAGTGCTAGTAGGGAGGGCCGTACGGAAGCTTTCTTT.